The 20 T cell receptor beta chains below were found in one sample sequenced in a study of T cell changes during pregnancy in multiple sclerosis. The repertoire was sequenced with immunoSEQ multiplex PCR; TCRdb's copy has only in-frame clones and lacks some. Counted here are some 81,000 clones, roughly 91% occurring once; the ten biggest clones make up 2.5% to 3%. The sequencing used peripheral blood, collected after pregnancy. The source of these receptors is a female donor in good health, enrolled as a control in a pregnancy study.

The rearrangement uses TRBV28 and TRBJ2-3, with 7 bases fitting TRBD1. The CDR3 runs 16 residues. CDR1 is MDHEN and CDR2 is SYDVKM in the germline V gene. V dropped 2 bases and J dropped 1; count of bases not matched to a gene: 6. The CDR3, as DNA: TGTGCCAGCAGTTTACCGGGGACAGAGGGCACAGATACGCAGTATTTT. Translation gives CASSLPGTEGTDTQYF.

The CDR3 is CASGTGEQETQYF. The CDR3 DNA sequence: TGCGCCAGCGGAACGGGAGAACAAGAGACCCAGTACTTC. The rearrangement links TRBV5-1 to TRBJ2-5; weak D call: TRBD2 (6 bases). The V gene's germline CDR1 is SGHRS and CDR2 YFSETQ. Trimming took 7 bases from V and 2 from J, leaving 12 bases between them. CDR3 length: 13 amino acids. Supplemented by reference TRBV5-1 and TRBJ2-5, the full variable domain reads KAGVTQTPRYLIKTRGQQVTLSCSPISGHRSVSWYQQTPGQGLQFLFEYFSETQRNKGNFPGRFSGRQFSNSRSEMNVSTLELGDSALYLCASGTGEQETQYFGPGTRLLVL.

This rearrangement joins TRBV15 to TRBJ2-7; 10 nucleotides agree with TRBD2. V shed 0 bases, J shed 7 bases, and the junction held 3 bases outside the gene matches. Germline-derived CDR1 and CDR2 are LNHNV and YYDKDF (reference sequence). The CDR3 totals 14 residues. DNA of the CDR3: TGTGCCACCAGCAGAGAAGCGGGAGGGCATGAGCAGTACTTC. Its protein is CATSREAGGHEQYF. Full variable domain (missing parts from reference TRBV15 and TRBJ2-7): DAMVIQNPRYQVTQFGKPVTLSCSQTLNHNVMYWYQQKSSQAPKLLFHYYDKDFNNEADTPDNFQSRRPNTSFCFLDIRSPGLGDTAMYLCATSREAGGHEQYFGPGTRLTVT.

The rearrangement joins TRBV28 to TRBJ2-7; a possible D gene is TRBD1 (5 bases). The germline V and J ends were trimmed by 6 bases and 2 bases, with 14 bases remaining between them. The CDR3 consists of 14 residues. Per germline, CDR1 MDHEN and CDR2 SYDVKM. CDR3 bases: TGTGCCAGCAGCCAATTGGGGCTAACCTACGAGCAGTACTTC. It codes for CASSQLGLTYEQYF.

The rearrangement links TRBV10-2 to TRBJ2-6, with 7 bases identical to TRBD2. V gave up 3 bases and J gave up 2 bases; unmatched junction bases: 4. The length of the CDR3 is 16 residues. CDR1 is WSHSY, CDR2 SAAADI, per germline. The CDR3 here is CASSEGRGTGANVLTF. CDR3 in DNA: TGCGCCAGCAGTGAAGGGAGGGGAACTGGGGCCAACGTCCTGACTTTC.

The rearrangement uses TRBV4-1 and TRBJ1-5; D might be TRBD1 (6 bases). There are 16 residues in the CDR3. Trimming pared 0 bases from V and 0 bases from J, leaving 9 bases between. Germline V gene lookup returns CDR1 MGHRA and CDR2 YSYEKL. CDR3 sequence: CASSQDRTVSNQPQHF. As DNA, the CDR3 is TGCGCCAGCAGCCAAGATAGGACAGTTAGCAATCAGCCCCAGCATTTT.

The chain joins TRBV7-9 to TRBJ1-1; 10 bases fit TRBD1. The germline gives CDR1 SEHNR, CDR2 FQNEAQ (reference sequence). This CDR3 spans 16 amino acids. V was pared by 6 bases and J by 0 bases, with 7 bases of the junction left unmatched. This CDR3 is CASSSDRGPMNTEAFF. CDR3 sequence (DNA): TGTGCCAGCAGTTCTGACAGGGGGCCAATGAACACTGAAGCTTTCTTT.

The chain joins TRBV10-3 to TRBJ1-2; D is uncertain. Germline-derived CDR1 and CDR2 are ENHRY and SYGVKD. Deletions cut 0 bases from V and 6 bases from J, with 20 bases between. This CDR3 region has 17 residues. CDR3 DNA sequence: TGTGCCATCAGTGAGTCGAACGCAGTAGTGTTGGAGAATGGCTACACCTTC. This translates into CAISESNAVVLENGYTF.

The chain is built from TRBV9 and TRBJ2-1; the match to TRBD2 covers 16 bases. CDR3 length: 16 residues. The ends lost 4 bases at V and 9 bases at J; junction bases unmatched: 7. CDR1 SGDLS and CDR2 YYNGEE come from the germline V gene. As DNA, the CDR3 is TGTGCCAGCAGCTCAAGGGGGACTAGCGGGAGGGTTGAGCAGTTCTTC. Protein product: CASSSRGTSGRVEQFF.

This clone was seen a few times. V usage is TRBV6-6 and J usage is TRBJ1-4, with unresolved D. This CDR3 has 12 amino acids. Deletions cut 4 bases from V and 5 bases from J, with 5 bases between. Per the germline V gene, CDR1 is MNHNY and CDR2 is SVGAGI (reference sequence). CDR3 protein: CASSFINEKLFF. The CDR3 DNA is TGTGCCAGCAGTTTTATCAATGAAAAACTGTTTTTT.

This clone was counted a single time. The rearrangement joins TRBV6-6 to TRBJ2-3; D may be TRBD2 (6 bases). Germline V gene sequence: CDR1 MNHNY, CDR2 SVGAGI (reference sequence). V dropped 4 bases and J dropped 1 base, with 15 bases sitting between them. CDR3 length: 16 amino acids. The CDR3 protein is CASSSLGGAGTDTQYF. CDR3 nucleotides: TGTGCCAGCAGTTCCCTGGGGGGAGCTGGCACAGATACGCAGTATTTT.

V gene TRBV5-4 combines with J gene TRBJ2-5; D is unresolved. Between the trimmed V and J ends, which lost 1 base and 5 bases, there was a span of 6 bases. This CDR3 comprises 12 residues. Germline CDR1 SGHNT, CDR2 YYREEE (reference sequence). CDR3 nucleotide sequence: TGTGCCAGCAGCTTGTTCTCGGAGACCCAGTACTTC. Amino acids: CASSLFSETQYF.

V usage is TRBV7-2 and J usage is TRBJ1-4; D not resolved. Germline CDR1 is SGHTA and CDR2 is FQGNSA. Trimming took 5 bases from V and 2 from J, leaving 9 bases between them. This CDR3 contains 14 residues. The CDR3 spells CASSLSFTNEKLFF. The CDR3 DNA sequence: TGTGCCAGCAGCCTAAGCTTTACTAATGAAAAACTGTTTTTT.

The chain's CDR3 is CASSMRREGHYGYTF. In DNA, the CDR3 is TGTGCCAGTAGTATGCGTAGAGAGGGCCACTATGGCTACACCTTC. J is TRBJ1-2 and V is TRBV19, with D uncertain. From germline, CDR1 is LNHDA and CDR2 SQIVND (reference sequence). The CDR3 spans 15 residues. The ends were cut back, 3 bases at V and 3 bases at J, with 14 bases in the middle.

The chain is built from TRBV27 and TRBJ2-3, with 8 nucleotides matching TRBD2. The germline V gene has CDR1 MNHEY and CDR2 SMNVEV (reference sequence). The V segment lost 5 bases and the J segment 8 bases; nucleotides outside the gene matches: 15. CDR3 size: 16 residues. CDR3 sequence: CASSENSGLGLGTQYF. The CDR3 nucleotides read TGTGCCAGCAGTGAGAATTCGGGACTAGGTTTGGGTACGCAGTATTTT.

The chain carries TRBV6-5 and TRBJ2-2; tentatively, D is TRBD2 (5 bases). This CDR3 has 15 amino acids. Germline CDR1 MNHEY, CDR2 SVGAGI. With 6 bases removed from V and 2 bases from J, the gap between germline ends came to 13 bases. The CDR3 region is CASRPGNPNTGELFF. In DNA form, the CDR3 reads TGTGCCAGCAGACCCGGGAACCCTAACACCGGGGAGCTGTTTTTT.

This chain links TRBV29-1 with TRBJ1-5; possibly TRBD1 for D (6 bases). The CDR3 contains 14 residues. Trimming left V 7 bases short and J 0 bases short, with 13 bases between. In germline, CDR1 is SQVTM, CDR2 ANQGSEA. For the CDR3, the DNA is TGCAGCGCCAGGACAGAAAATAGCAATCAGCCCCAGCATTTT. It yields the protein CSARTENSNQPQHF. Full variable domain (remainder filled in from reference TRBV29-1 and TRBJ1-5): SAVISQKPSRDICQRGTSLTIQCQVDSQVTMMFWYRQQPGQSLTLIATANQGSEATYESGFVIDKFPISRPNLTFSTLTVSNMSPEDSSIYLCSARTENSNQPQHFGDGTRLSIL.

The chain is built from TRBV5-4 and TRBJ2-3; 12 bases fit TRBD2. After removal of 0 bases from V and 6 bases from J, the junction contained 14 bases not matched to a gene. Germline CDR1 SGHNT, CDR2 YYREEE (reference sequence). CDR3 size: 19 residues. CDR3 in DNA: TGTGCCAGCAGCTTGGCCGTGGCTAGCGGGGGGGCCGCTACGGATACGCAGTATTTT. Translation: CASSLAVASGGAATDTQYF. Looking up the rest from reference TRBV5-4 and TRBJ2-3 gives the full variable domain: ETGVTQSPTHLIKTRGQQVTLRCSSQSGHNTVSWYQQALGQGPQFIFQYYREEENGRGNFPPRFSGLQFPNYSSELNVNALELDDSALYLCASSLAVASGGAATDTQYFGPGTRLTVL.

The CDR3 nucleotides read TGTGCCAGCAGTCCCTGGGGGGACCTCTCTGGAAACACCATATATTTT. This translates into CASSPWGDLSGNTIYF. The chain uses TRBV28 and TRBJ1-3, with a weak D call TRBD1 (5 bases). Germline lookup yields CDR1 MDHEN and CDR2 SYDVKM. The CDR3 contains 16 residues. V was pared by 5 bases and J by 0 bases, with 14 bases between.

This chain joins TRBV19 and TRBJ2-1, with 11 bases aligning to TRBD2. Germline CDR1 LNHDA, CDR2 SQIVND (reference sequence). V lost 5 bases to trimming and J lost 3 bases; unmatched junction nucleotides: 6. The CDR3 has 16 residues. The CDR3 protein is CASSFPTSGIYNEQFF. The CDR3 nucleotides read TGTGCCAGTAGTTTCCCGACTAGCGGGATCTACAATGAGCAGTTCTTC.